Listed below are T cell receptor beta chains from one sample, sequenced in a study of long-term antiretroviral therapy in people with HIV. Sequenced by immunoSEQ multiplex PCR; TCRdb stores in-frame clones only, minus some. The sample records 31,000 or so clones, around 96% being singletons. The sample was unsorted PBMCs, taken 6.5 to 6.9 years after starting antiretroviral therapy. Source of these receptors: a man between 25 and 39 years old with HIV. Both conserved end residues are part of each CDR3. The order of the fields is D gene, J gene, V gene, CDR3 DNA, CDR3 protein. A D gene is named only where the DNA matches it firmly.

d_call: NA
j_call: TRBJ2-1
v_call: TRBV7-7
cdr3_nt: TGTGCTAGCAGCCCGCAGATGGGGGGGACATACAATGAGCAGTTCTTC
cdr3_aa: CASSPQMGGTYNEQFF

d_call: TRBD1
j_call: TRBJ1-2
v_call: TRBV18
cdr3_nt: TGTGCCAGCTCACCGGACAGGAGCTATGGCTACACCTTC
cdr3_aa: CASSPDRSYGYTF

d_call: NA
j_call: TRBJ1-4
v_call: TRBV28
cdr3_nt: TGTGCCAGCAGTTTATTCGGGCCGGGAGGTGAAAAACTGTTTTTT
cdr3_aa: CASSLFGPGGEKLFF

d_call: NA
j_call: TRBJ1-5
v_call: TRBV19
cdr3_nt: TGTGCCAGTAGTATGGGGGAGGGCATTAGCAATCAGCCCCAGCATTTT
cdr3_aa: CASSMGEGISNQPQHF

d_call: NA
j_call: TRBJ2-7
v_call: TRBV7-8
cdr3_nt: TGTGCCAGCAGCTTAGTGGAAAGCGGCCTCCCCCATTTATACTTC
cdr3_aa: CASSLVESGLPHLYF

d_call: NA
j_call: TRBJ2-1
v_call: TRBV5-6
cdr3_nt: TGTGCCAGCAGCTTGGCTGGCTTGGAGTTCTTC
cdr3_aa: CASSLAGLEFF

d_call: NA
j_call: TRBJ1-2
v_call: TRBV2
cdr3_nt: TGTGCCAGCAGTCCTTCCCCGTATGGCTACACCTTC
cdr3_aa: CASSPSPYGYTF

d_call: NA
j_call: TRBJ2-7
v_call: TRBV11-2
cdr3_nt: TGTGCCAGCAGCTTGTACTACTCCTACGAGCAGTACTTC
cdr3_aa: CASSLYYSYEQYF

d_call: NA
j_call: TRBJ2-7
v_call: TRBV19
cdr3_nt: TGTGCCACGGCGCAGGGATACGAGCAGTACTTC
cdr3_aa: CATAQGYEQYF

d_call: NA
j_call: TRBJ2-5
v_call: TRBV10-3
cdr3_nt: TGTGCCATCACCCCTCGCCAGGGTAGAGAGACCCAGTACTTC
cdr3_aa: CAITPRQGRETQYF

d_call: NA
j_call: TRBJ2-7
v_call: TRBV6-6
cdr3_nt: TGTGCCAGCAGTTATTTGGGGGTAGCCTACGAGCAGTACTTC
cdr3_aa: CASSYLGVAYEQYF

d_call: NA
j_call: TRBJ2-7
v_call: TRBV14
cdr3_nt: TGTGCCAGCAGCCAATATACCGGCTCCTACGAGCAGTACTTC
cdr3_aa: CASSQYTGSYEQYF

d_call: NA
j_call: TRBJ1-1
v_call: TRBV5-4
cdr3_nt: TGTGCCAGCAGCTTTCTCCATTCACGTGCTGCCAAGGACACTGAAGCTTTCTTT
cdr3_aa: CASSFLHSRAAKDTEAFF

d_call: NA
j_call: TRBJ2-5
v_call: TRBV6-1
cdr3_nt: TGTGCCAGCAGTGATGAGGGGCTAGCATTAGAGACCCAGTACTTC
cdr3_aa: CASSDEGLALETQYF

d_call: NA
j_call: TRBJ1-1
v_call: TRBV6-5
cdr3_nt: TGTGCCAGCAGTTATGTCATGAACACTGAAGCTTTCTTT
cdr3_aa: CASSYVMNTEAFF

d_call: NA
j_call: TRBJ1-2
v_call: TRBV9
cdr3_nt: TGTGCCAGCAGCGTTCGGGACTTCTATGGCTACACCTTC
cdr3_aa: CASSVRDFYGYTF

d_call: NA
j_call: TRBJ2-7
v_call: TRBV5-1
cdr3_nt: TGCGCCAGCAGCCCAGTAACCGGGACGGAGGCCATCTCCTACGAGCAGTACTTC
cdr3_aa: CASSPVTGTEAISYEQYF

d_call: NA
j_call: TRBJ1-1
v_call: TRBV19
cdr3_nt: TGTGCCAGTAGGCAATCGACAGCCACGGACACTGAAGCTTTCTTT
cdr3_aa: CASRQSTATDTEAFF

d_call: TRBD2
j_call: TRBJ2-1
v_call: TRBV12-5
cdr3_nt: TGTGCTAGTGGTTCTCGCCCCCTCGGTAAGCGGGAGCATGAGCAGTTCTTC
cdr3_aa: CASGSRPLGKREHEQFF

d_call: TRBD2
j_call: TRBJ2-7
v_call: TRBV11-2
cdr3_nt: TGTGCCAGCAGCGGAGGACTAGCGGGAGGCTACGAGCAGTACTTC
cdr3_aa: CASSGGLAGGYEQYF

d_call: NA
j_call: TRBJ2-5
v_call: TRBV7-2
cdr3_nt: TGTGCCAGCAGCTTAAGGGACCTCCCTGGAGAGACCCAGTACTTC
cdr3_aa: CASSLRDLPGETQYF

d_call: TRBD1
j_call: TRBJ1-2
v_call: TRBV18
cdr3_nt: TGTGCCAGCTCTGACAGGGGGCAAGGCTACACCTTC
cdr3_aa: CASSDRGQGYTF

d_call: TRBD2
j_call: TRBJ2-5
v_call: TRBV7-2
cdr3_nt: TGTGCCAGCAGCTTAGCTCCGGGACTAGCGGGGCAAGAGACCCAGTACTTC
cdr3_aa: CASSLAPGLAGQETQYF

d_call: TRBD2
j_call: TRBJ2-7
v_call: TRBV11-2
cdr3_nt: TGTGCCAGCAGCCTTCCGGGACTAGCGGGGGGCATCTCCTCCTACGAGCAGTACTTC
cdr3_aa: CASSLPGLAGGISSYEQYF

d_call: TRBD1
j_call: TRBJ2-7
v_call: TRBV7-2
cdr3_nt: TGTGCCAGCAGCGCCTCTGCCGGGACAGAATTCTACGAGCAGTACTTC
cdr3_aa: CASSASAGTEFYEQYF

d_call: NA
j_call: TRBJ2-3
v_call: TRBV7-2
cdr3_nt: TGTGCCAGCAGCTTAAGGTCTACTAGCACAGATACGCAGTATTTT
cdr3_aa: CASSLRSTSTDTQYF

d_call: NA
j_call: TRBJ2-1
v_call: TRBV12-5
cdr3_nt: TGTGCTAGTGGTTTGGTACTAGCAGGGGGTTCCTACAATGAGCAGTTCTTC
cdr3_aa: CASGLVLAGGSYNEQFF

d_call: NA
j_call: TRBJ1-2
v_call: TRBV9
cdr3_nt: TGTGCCAGCAGCGGAGTACCGGGAGATGGCTACACCTTC
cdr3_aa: CASSGVPGDGYTF

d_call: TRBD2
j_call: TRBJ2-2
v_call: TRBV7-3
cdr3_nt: TGTGCCAGCAGCTTAGACTGGACTAGCGGAAACACCGGGGAGCTGTTTTTT
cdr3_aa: CASSLDWTSGNTGELFF

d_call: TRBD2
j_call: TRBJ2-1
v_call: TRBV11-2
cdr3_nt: TGTGCCAGCAGCTTGGCTCCACTAGCGGGAGAGCAGTTCTTC
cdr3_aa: CASSLAPLAGEQFF

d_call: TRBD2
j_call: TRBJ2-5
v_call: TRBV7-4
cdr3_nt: TGTGCCAGCAGCTTAGTTAGCGGGGGGCAAAGAGAGACCCAGTACTTC
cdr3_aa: CASSLVSGGQRETQYF

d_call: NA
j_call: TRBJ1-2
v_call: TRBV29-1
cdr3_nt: TGCAGCGTTGAAGAAGGCCGAGTCCTGGGTTCCTATGGCTACACCTTC
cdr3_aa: CSVEEGRVLGSYGYTF

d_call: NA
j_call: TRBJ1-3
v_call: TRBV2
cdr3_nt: TGTGCCAGCCGTGGAGTCGGGAACACCATATATTTT
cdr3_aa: CASRGVGNTIYF

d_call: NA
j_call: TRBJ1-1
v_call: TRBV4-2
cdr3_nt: TGTGCCAGCAGCCAGTCATCAGGGAGGGGAACTGAAGCTTTCTTT
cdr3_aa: CASSQSSGRGTEAFF

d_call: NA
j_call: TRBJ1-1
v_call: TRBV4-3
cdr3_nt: TGCGCCAGCAGCCAAGAAGGAGGGGCTGAAGCTTTCTTT
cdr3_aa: CASSQEGGAEAFF

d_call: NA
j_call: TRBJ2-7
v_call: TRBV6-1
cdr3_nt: TGTGCCAGCAGCGGTATAGATGTGCTCGGAGGCGAGCAGTACTTC
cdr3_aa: CASSGIDVLGGEQYF

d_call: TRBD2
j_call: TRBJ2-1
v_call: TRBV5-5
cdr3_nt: TGTGCCAGCAGTCCGGCGGGGGGCCCTTACAATGAGCAGTTCTTC
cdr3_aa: CASSPAGGPYNEQFF

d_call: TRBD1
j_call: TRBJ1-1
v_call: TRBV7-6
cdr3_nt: TGTGCCAGCAGCCCGCAGGGACAGGGAACTGAAGCTTTCTTT
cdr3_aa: CASSPQGQGTEAFF

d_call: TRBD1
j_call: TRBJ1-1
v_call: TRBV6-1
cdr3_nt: TGTGCCAGCGCCAGGGACAGGGCGGACACTGAAGCTTTCTTT
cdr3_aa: CASARDRADTEAFF

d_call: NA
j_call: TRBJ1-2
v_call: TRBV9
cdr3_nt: TGTGCCAGCTCCCCACCGGAGGGTCGAGCTAACTATGGCTACACCTTC
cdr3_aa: CASSPPEGRANYGYTF